This T cell receptor (beta chain) was identified during a study of blood T cell repertoires in COVID-19. The CDR3 is 16 residues long. V lost 4 bases, J lost 1 base, and 5 bases stayed unmatched. Germline-derived CDR1 and CDR2 are SGHRS and YFSETQ. Clones were read by immunoSEQ multiplex PCR, and TCRdb kept only the in-frame ones, dropping some. The repertoire holds 65,000 or so clones, with roughly nine tenths as singletons. The receptor's source is a human donor with acute or convalescent COVID-19. The donor label of this sample is uncertain. This sequence joins TRBV5-1 and TRBJ2-2, with 9 nucleotides matching TRBD2. Sequencing was performed on peripheral blood. CDR3 nucleotide sequence: TGCGCCAGCAGCCGTTTAGCGGGAGAGAACACCGGGGAGCTGTTTTTT. This gives the protein CASSRLAGENTGELFF.